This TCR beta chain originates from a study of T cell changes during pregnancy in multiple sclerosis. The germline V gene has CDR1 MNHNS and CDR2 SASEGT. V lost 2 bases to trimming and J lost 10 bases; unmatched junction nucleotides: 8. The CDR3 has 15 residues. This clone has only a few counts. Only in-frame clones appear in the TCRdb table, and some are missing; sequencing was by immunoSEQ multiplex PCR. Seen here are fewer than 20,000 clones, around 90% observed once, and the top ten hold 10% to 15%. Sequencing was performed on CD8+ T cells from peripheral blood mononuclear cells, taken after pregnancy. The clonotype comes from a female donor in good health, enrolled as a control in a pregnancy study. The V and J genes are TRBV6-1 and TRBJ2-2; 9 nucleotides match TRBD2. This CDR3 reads CASSEIAGESEELFF. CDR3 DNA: TGTGCCAGCAGTGAAATAGCGGGAGAATCTGAGGAGCTGTTTTTT.